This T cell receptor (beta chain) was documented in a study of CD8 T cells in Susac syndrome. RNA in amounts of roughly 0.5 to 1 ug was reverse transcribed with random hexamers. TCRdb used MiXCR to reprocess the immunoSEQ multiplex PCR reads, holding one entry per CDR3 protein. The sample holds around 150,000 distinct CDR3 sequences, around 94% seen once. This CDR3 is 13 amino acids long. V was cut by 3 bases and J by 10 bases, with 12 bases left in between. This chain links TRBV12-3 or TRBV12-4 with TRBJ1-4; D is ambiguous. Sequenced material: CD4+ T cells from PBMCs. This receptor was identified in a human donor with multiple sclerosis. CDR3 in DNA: TGTGCCAGCAGTTTGCAGCAGGCGGGAAAACTGTTTTTT. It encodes CASSLQQAGKLFF.